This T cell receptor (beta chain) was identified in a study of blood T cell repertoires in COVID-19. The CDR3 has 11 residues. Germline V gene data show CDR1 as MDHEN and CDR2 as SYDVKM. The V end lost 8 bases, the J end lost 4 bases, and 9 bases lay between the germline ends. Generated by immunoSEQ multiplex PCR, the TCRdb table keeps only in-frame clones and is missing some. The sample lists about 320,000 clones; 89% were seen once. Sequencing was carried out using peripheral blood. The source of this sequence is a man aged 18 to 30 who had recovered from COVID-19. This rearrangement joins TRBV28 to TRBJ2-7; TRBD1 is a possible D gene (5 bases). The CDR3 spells CASGGAYEQYF. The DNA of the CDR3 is TGTGCCAGCGGTGGGGCGTACGAGCAGTACTTC.